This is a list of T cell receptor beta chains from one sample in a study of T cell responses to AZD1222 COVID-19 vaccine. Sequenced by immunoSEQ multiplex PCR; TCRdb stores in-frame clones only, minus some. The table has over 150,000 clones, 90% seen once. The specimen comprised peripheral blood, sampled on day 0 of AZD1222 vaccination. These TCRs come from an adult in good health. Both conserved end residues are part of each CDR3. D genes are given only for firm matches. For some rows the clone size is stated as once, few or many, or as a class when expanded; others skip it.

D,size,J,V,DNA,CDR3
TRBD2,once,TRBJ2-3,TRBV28,TGTGCCAGCAGTTCGCCGCACGGCGGGAGAATCACAGATACGCAGTATTTT,CASSSPHGGRITDTQYF
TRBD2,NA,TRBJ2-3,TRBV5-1,TGCGCCAGCAGCTTGACGGGGGAGGGAGATACGCAGTATTTT,CASSLTGEGDTQYF
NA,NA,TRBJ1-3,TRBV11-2,TGTGCCAGCAGCCCCGGGTTAGGCTCTGGAAACACCATATATTTT,CASSPGLGSGNTIYF
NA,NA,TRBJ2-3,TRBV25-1,TGTGCCAGCAGTGTAAGGTTGGCGGAGTCCACAGATACGCAGTATTTT,CASSVRLAESTDTQYF
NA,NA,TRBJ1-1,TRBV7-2,TGTGCCAGCAGCTCGGGATGGGGGGTCCGAACTGAAGCTTTCTTT,CASSSGWGVRTEAFF
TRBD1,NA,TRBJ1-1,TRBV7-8,TGTGCCAGCAGCTTAGTAGGGACAGCGAACACTGAAGCTTTCTTT,CASSLVGTANTEAFF
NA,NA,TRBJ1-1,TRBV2,TGTGCCAGCAGTGCTGGGCCTGGGCAGGAGAACACTGAAGCTTTCTTT,CASSAGPGQENTEAFF
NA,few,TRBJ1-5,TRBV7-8,TGTGCCAGCAGCTTCGCAACAGGGTGGGGAACCAATCAGCCCCAGCATTTT,CASSFATGWGTNQPQHF
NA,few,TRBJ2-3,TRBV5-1,TGCGCCAGCAGCTTGCGTGGGGTCCCCACAGATACGCAGTATTTT,CASSLRGVPTDTQYF
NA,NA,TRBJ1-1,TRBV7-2,TGTGCCAGCAGCTTAACGGGAGCGAACACTGAAGCTTTCTTT,CASSLTGANTEAFF
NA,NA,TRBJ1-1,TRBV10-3,TGTGCCATCAGTGAGTGGGGGAAACGACAGGCGAACACTGAAGCTTTCTTT,CAISEWGKRQANTEAFF
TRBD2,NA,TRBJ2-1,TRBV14,TGTGCCAGCAGCCAGACGACTAGCGCGTCACCCGAGTTCTTC,CASSQTTSASPEFF
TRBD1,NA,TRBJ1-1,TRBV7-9,TGTGCCAGCAGCTTAGGACAGGGTCAGAACACTGAAGCTTTCTTT,CASSLGQGQNTEAFF
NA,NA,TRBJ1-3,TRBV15,TGTGCCACCGCGGAGGGGCACATCTCTGGAAACACCATATATTTT,CATAEGHISGNTIYF
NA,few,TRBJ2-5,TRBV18,TGTGCCAGCTCACCATGGGCGTCCCAAGAGACCCAGTACTTC,CASSPWASQETQYF
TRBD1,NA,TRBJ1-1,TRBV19,TGTGCCAGTAGGGAACAGGGGTCGAACACTGAAGCTTTCTTT,CASREQGSNTEAFF
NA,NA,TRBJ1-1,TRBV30,TGTGCCTGGGGACGGAACACTGAAGCTTTCTTT,CAWGRNTEAFF
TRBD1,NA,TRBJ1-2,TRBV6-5,TGTGCCAGCAGTTACTCGGGACAGGGGAAAGGCTATGGCTACACCTTC,CASSYSGQGKGYGYTF
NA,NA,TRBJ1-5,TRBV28,TGTGCCAGCAGGCCACAGGGTTGGGGCAATCAGCCCCAGCATTTT,CASRPQGWGNQPQHF
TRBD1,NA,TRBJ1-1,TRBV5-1,TGCGCCAGCAGCTTGGCGCCGGGACAGGGGAACACTGAAGCTTTCTTT,CASSLAPGQGNTEAFF
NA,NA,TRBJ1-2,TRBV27,TGTGCCAGCAGTTCCTTCAACGGCTATGGCTACACCTTC,CASSSFNGYGYTF
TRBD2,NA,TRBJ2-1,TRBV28,TGTGCCAGCAGTCTTAGCGGGGCTGAGCAGTTCTTC,CASSLSGAEQFF
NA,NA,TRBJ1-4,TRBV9,TGTGCCAGCAGCCCGACGATGGGGCATGAAAAACTGTTTTTT,CASSPTMGHEKLFF
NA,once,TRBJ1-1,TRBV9,TGTGCCAGCAGCGTCGTAATGGGTAACACTGAAGCTTTCTTT,CASSVVMGNTEAFF
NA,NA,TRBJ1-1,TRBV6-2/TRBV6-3,TGTGCCAGCAGTTACGGGGGGACTGAAGCTTTCTTT,CASSYGGTEAFF
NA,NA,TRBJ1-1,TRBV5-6,TGTGCCAGCAGCTTTGACAGATCTGAAGCTTTCTTT,CASSFDRSEAFF
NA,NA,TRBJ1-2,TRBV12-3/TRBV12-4,TGTGCCAGCAGTTTTCTGGGGTATGGCTACACCTTC,CASSFLGYGYTF
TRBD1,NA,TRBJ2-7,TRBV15,TGTGCCACCAGCAGAGAGGGACAGGGGTACGAGCAGTACTTC,CATSREGQGYEQYF
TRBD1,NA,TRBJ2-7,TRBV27,TGTGCCAGCAGTCAACGGGACAGGGGTAACGAGCAGTACTTC,CASSQRDRGNEQYF
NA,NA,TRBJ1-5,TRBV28,TGTGCCAGCAGCGGGTTTAGCAATCAGCCCCAGCATTTT,CASSGFSNQPQHF
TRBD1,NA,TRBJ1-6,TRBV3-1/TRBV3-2,TGTGCCAGCAGACGGACAGGGCGCAATTCACCCCTCCACTTT,CASRRTGRNSPLHF
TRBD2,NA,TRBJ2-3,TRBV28,TGTGCCAGCAGTTCTCAACTAGCGGGGGGGCAAAATACGCAGTATTTT,CASSSQLAGGQNTQYF
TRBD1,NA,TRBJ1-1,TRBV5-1,TGCGCCAGCAGCTTGAGCACAGGGGAGTCCGCTGAAGCTTTCTTT,CASSLSTGESAEAFF
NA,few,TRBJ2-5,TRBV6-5,TGTGCCAGCAGGGGGGGGGCCCAGCGGGAGACCCAGTACTTC,CASRGGAQRETQYF
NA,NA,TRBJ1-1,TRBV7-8,TGTGCCAGCAGCCGTGGATGGACTGAAGCTTTCTTT,CASSRGWTEAFF
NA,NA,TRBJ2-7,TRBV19,TGTGCCAGTAGTACCCCACAATTTGGGGTCTACGAGCAGTACTTC,CASSTPQFGVYEQYF
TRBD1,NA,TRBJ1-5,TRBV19,TGTGCCAGTAGATCGAGACAGGGAGGAAATCAGCCCCAGCATTTT,CASRSRQGGNQPQHF
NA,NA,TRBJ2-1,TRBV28,TGTGCCAGCAGTTTCATGAGGAGCTCCTACAATGAGCAGTTCTTC,CASSFMRSSYNEQFF
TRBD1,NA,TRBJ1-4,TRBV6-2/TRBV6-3,TGTGCCAGCAGTTCGACAGGGGGATACGAAAAACTGTTTTTT,CASSSTGGYEKLFF
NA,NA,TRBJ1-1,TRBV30,TGTGCCTGGAGACGGGACTTCCAGTACTTGAACACTGAAGCTTTCTTT,CAWRRDFQYLNTEAFF
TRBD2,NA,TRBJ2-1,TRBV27,TGTGCCAGCAGCCCAAGTGCAGGACTAGCGATTTATGAGCAGTTCTTC,CASSPSAGLAIYEQFF
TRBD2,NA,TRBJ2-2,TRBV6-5,TGTGCCAGCAGCCCCAGCGGGAGACCCTCCGGGGAGCTGTTTTTT,CASSPSGRPSGELFF
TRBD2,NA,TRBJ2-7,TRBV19,TGTGCCAGTAGTGGGACTAGCGGGGACTACGAGCAGTACTTC,CASSGTSGDYEQYF
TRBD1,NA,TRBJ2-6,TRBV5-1,TGCGCCAGCAGCTTGGCCACCGGGACAGGCTCCCTTTTCGGGGGGGCCAACGTCCTGACTTTC,CASSLATGTGSLFGGANVLTF
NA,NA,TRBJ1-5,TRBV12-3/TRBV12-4,TGTGCCAGCGGCGTCAATCAGCCCCAGCATTTT,CASGVNQPQHF
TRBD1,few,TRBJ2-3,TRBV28,TGTGCCAGCCAAACCGGACAGGCCTCGGGTACGCAGTATTTT,CASQTGQASGTQYF
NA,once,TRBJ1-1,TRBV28,TGTGCCAGCAGTCGGGGCCCGGATGAAGCTTTCTTT,CASSRGPDEAFF
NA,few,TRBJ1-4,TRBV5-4,TGTCCCCGAGGGGGTGGGGAAAAACTGTTTTTT,CPRGGGEKLFF
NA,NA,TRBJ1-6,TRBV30,TGTGCCTGCCGGACCGAACCAAATTCACCCCTCCACTTT,CACRTEPNSPLHF
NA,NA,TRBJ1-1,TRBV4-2,TGTGCCAGCAGCCAAGCAATACGGGAACAGCGGGTTCGAACTGAAGCTTTCTTT,CASSQAIREQRVRTEAFF
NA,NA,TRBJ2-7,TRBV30,TGTGCCTGGGGGCCGGTCGGGCTCGAGCAGTACTTC,CAWGPVGLEQYF
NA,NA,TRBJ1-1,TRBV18,TGTGCCAGCTCACCTTCGGGGAACACTGAAGCTTTCTTT,CASSPSGNTEAFF
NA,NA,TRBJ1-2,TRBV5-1,TGCGCCAGCGGCAATGACAGACCTAACTATGGCTACACCTTC,CASGNDRPNYGYTF
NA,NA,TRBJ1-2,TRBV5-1,TGCGCCAGCAGCCGGGACGGGGCTAACTATGGCTACACCTTC,CASSRDGANYGYTF
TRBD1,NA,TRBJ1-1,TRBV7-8,TGTGCCAGCCAGACAGGGACGGACACTGAAGCTTTCTTT,CASQTGTDTEAFF
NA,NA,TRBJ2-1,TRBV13,TGTGCCAGCAGTACCGACACGGCCCCTTACAATGAGCAGTTCTTC,CASSTDTAPYNEQFF
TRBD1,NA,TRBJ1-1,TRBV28,TGTGCCAGCAGTTTCCCGGGACAGTCCTATGAAGCTTTCTTT,CASSFPGQSYEAFF
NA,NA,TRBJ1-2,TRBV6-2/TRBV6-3,TGTGCCAGCAGTGGGGGCTTGGGATCCTATGGCTACACCTTC,CASSGGLGSYGYTF
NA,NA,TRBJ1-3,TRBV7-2,TGTGCCAGCAGCTTAGTCCGAGGGGCGCTTGGAAACACCATATATTTT,CASSLVRGALGNTIYF